This TCR beta chain emerged from a study of T cells after yellow fever vaccination. TCRdb re-derived calls from the 5' RACE reads in MiXCR, one entry per CDR3 protein. The profile shows approximately 300,000 distinct CDR3 sequences, around 10% of them singletons. The specimen was CD4+ T cells sorted from PBMCs, collected 45 days after the yellow fever booster vaccination. This TCR was recovered from a man younger than 30 who received the YFV17D yellow fever vaccine.

For the CDR3, the DNA is TGTGCCAGCAGCCAAGAAGGGATCGGGAATTCACCCCTCCACTTT. As protein: CASSQEGIGNSPLHF. This sequence joins TRBV3-1 and TRBJ1-6, with D hard to call. The CDR3 consists of 15 residues. V was clipped by 0 bases and J by 7 bases, with 10 bases between them. Germline CDR1 and CDR2: LGHDT and YNNKEL (reference sequence).